These 32 T cell receptor beta chains were sequenced from one sample in a study of blood T cell repertoires in COVID-19. Profiling relied on immunoSEQ multiplex PCR, and the TCRdb table lists in-frame clones only, not all of them. The table records about 26,000 clones, approximately 90% of them present only once. The sample consisted of peripheral blood. These receptor sequences come from a human donor in a cohort sampled during active COVID-19.

The chain couples TRBV7-8 to TRBJ2-1, with 14 bases that match TRBD2. The germline gives CDR1 SGHVS, CDR2 FQNEAQ. This CDR3 region has 16 residues. The V gene end was trimmed by 5 bases and the J gene end by 7 bases; junction bases not matched to a gene: 7. The CDR3 loop is CASSEGLAGVGNEQFF. The DNA of the CDR3 is TGTGCCAGCAGCGAGGGACTAGCGGGAGTCGGGAATGAGCAGTTCTTC. Full variable domain (rest looked up from reference TRBV7-8 and TRBJ2-1): GAGVSQSPRYKVAKRGQDVALRCDPISGHVSLFWYQQALGQGPEFLTYFQNEAQLDKSGLPSDRFFAERPEGSVSTLKIQRTQQEDSAVYLCASSEGLAGVGNEQFFGPGTRLTVL.

This clone appeared a single time. The chain links TRBV4-1 to TRBJ2-3; a weak D match, TRBD2 (6 bases). The CDR3 is made up of 19 amino acids. Trimming cost V 1 base and J 2 bases, with 22 bases left between them. The germline CDR1 and CDR2 sequences are MGHRA and YSYEKL. CDR3 coding DNA: TGCGCCAGCAGCCAAGGCCGGGCGGGGACTCGAAGAATCACAGATACGCAGTATTTT. This encodes CASSQGRAGTRRITDTQYF.

This clone was picked up one time. The genes are TRBV3-1 (or the pseudogene TRBV3-2) and TRBJ1-1; tentatively, D is TRBD1 (6 bases). Germline CDR1 is LGHDT and CDR2 is YNNKEL (reference sequence). The CDR3 extends over 15 amino acids. The ends were cut back, 4 bases at V and 3 bases at J, with 15 bases in the middle. The CDR3, as DNA: TGTGCCAGCAGCCCTATGGCGGGGGGGCACACTGAAGCTTTCTTT. Translating it yields CASSPMAGGHTEAFF.

The genes are TRBV7-7 and TRBJ2-5; 15 bases map to TRBD2. This CDR3 has 15 residues. V shed 5 bases, J shed 5 bases, and the junction held 3 bases outside the gene matches. CDR1 and CDR2 from the germline V gene are SSHAT and FNYEAQ (reference sequence). In DNA, the CDR3 is TGTGCCAGCAGCCTTGGACTAGCGGGGGGGGAGACCCAGTACTTC. As protein: CASSLGLAGGETQYF.

The chain links TRBV9 to TRBJ2-1, with TRBD2 matching over 13 bases. J was trimmed by 2 bases and V by 4 bases; bases with no gene match: 3. Germline V gives CDR1 SGDLS, CDR2 YYNGEE. The CDR3 runs to 16 residues. The CDR3 loop reads CASSLGLAGAYNEQFF. CDR3 DNA sequence: TGTGCCAGCAGCCTCGGACTAGCGGGAGCCTACAATGAGCAGTTCTTC.

The genes are TRBV19 and TRBJ2-1; a possible D gene is TRBD2 (7 bases). V was cut by 3 bases and J by 4 bases, with 25 bases left in between. CDR3 size: 19 residues. CDR1 is LNHDA and CDR2 is SQIVND in the germline V gene (reference sequence). CDR3 nucleotides: TGTGCCAGTAGTATGGGGGCGGGGCTAGCGGAATTTCTTTACAATGAGCAGTTCTTC. It encodes CASSMGAGLAEFLYNEQFF.

The rearrangement links TRBV3-1 (or the pseudogene TRBV3-2) to TRBJ1-2, with 7 positions matching TRBD1. CDR3 size: 15 residues. Germline CDR1 is LGHDT and CDR2 is YNNKEL (reference sequence). Trimming took 2 bases from V and 5 from J; bases not matched to a gene: 8. CDR3 residues: CASSQTDRSIYGYTF. The CDR3 DNA follows: TGTGCCAGCAGCCAAACGGACAGGAGTATATATGGCTACACCTTC.

This chain joins TRBV19 and TRBJ2-5, with 8 bases identical to TRBD2. This CDR3 is built from 14 residues. Losses at the gene ends were 4 bases for V and 4 bases for J; bases not matched to a gene: 5. The germline V gene encodes CDR1 LNHDA and CDR2 SQIVND (reference sequence). The CDR3 DNA sequence: TGTGCCAGTAGTAGCGGGGGGAGATCAGAGACCCAGTACTTC. Translating gives CASSSGGRSETQYF.

V and J are TRBV12-5 and TRBJ2-4; 8 bases are shared with TRBD2. Germline V gene sequence: CDR1 LGHNT, CDR2 FRNRAP. Trimming took 6 bases from V and 8 from J; bases not matched to a gene: 9. The length of the CDR3 is 14 residues. The chain's CDR3 is CASGPAGGGDIQYF. The CDR3 DNA reads TGTGCTAGTGGACCCGCGGGGGGCGGGGACATTCAGTACTTC.

J is TRBJ2-1 and V is TRBV30; tentative D call: TRBD2 (5 bases). CDR3 length: 13 residues. Germline assignment: CDR1 GTSNPN and CDR2 SVGIG (reference sequence). Trimming took 0 bases from V and 4 from J, leaving 7 bases between them. The chain's CDR3 is CAWSVQRYNEQFF. The DNA of the CDR3 is TGTGCCTGGAGTGTACAGCGGTACAATGAGCAGTTCTTC.

J is TRBJ2-7 and V is TRBV10-1, with TRBD2 matching 7 bases. V lost 2 bases and J lost 5; bases outside the gene matches: 6. Germline V lookup: CDR1 WNHNN, CDR2 SYGVQD (reference sequence). The CDR3 has 14 residues. The CDR3 DNA sequence: TGCGCCAGCAGTGAGGGGGGGGTCGGCAACGAGCAGTACTTC. This gives the protein CASSEGGVGNEQYF.

The rearrangement links TRBV6-5 to TRBJ2-7, with TRBD1 matching 8 bases. The germline CDR1 and CDR2 sequences are MNHEY and SVGAGI. The CDR3 extends over 15 amino acids. The trim removed 4 bases at V and 4 bases at J, leaving 9 bases unmatched. CDR3 sequence (DNA): TGTGCCAGCAGTTCCCGGCCGACAGGGGCTTACGAGCAGTACTTC. Its protein product is CASSSRPTGAYEQYF.

The V call is TRBV7-8, the J call TRBJ2-3; no definite D call. This CDR3 has 14 amino acids. CDR1 is SGHVS, CDR2 FQNEAQ, per germline. Trimming removed 0 bases at V and 3 bases at J, with 7 bases between. As DNA, the CDR3 is TGTGCCAGCAGCTTAGCCCCCCAGACAGATACGCAGTATTTT. Amino acid sequence: CASSLAPQTDTQYF.

In DNA form, the CDR3 reads TGTGCCAGCAGCGTAACCGGGACAACGGTCTCTGGGGCCAACGTCCTGACTTTC. As protein: CASSVTGTTVSGANVLTF. The genes are TRBV9 and TRBJ2-6; D may be TRBD1 (6 bases). The germline V and J ends were trimmed by 1 base and 0 bases, with 14 bases remaining between them. Germline values: CDR1 SGDLS, CDR2 YYNGEE. This CDR3 contains 18 residues.

The V gene is TRBV5-1, the J gene TRBJ1-2; no reliable D call. From germline, CDR1 is SGHRS and CDR2 YFSETQ. Between the trimmed V and J ends, which lost 2 bases and 2 bases, there was a span of 7 bases. This CDR3 is built from 13 residues. The CDR3 loop reads CASSFAQNYGYTF. DNA of the CDR3: TGCGCCAGCAGCTTTGCCCAGAACTATGGCTACACCTTC. The full variable domain, in which reference TRBV5-1 and TRBJ1-2 provide the parts outside the CDR3, is KAGVTQTPRYLIKTRGQQVTLSCSPISGHRSVSWYQQTPGQGLQFLFEYFSETQRNKGNFPGRFSGRQFSNSRSEMNVSTLELGDSALYLCASSFAQNYGYTFGSGTRLTVV.

V is TRBV7-9 and J is TRBJ2-7; D remains ambiguous. The germline V gene encodes CDR1 SEHNR and CDR2 FQNEAQ (reference sequence). The CDR3 covers 13 residues. V lost 5 bases and J lost 3, with 11 bases in between. DNA for the CDR3: TGTGCCAGCAGCAATTTTACAGACTACGAGCAGTACTTC. This sequence encodes CASSNFTDYEQYF.

The V and J genes are TRBV29-1 and TRBJ2-7, with D perhaps matching TRBD2 (6 bases). The CDR3 runs to 12 residues. In germline, CDR1 is SQVTM, CDR2 ANQGSEA. The V gene lost 6 bases and the J gene lost 6 bases, with 15 bases spanning the gap. Written as DNA, the CDR3 is TGCAGCGTCGGAGACGGGGGTTTCGAGCAGTACTTC. Its translation: CSVGDGGFEQYF.

The chain joins TRBV6-2 or TRBV6-3 to TRBJ2-5; 13 bases agree with TRBD2. V lost 6 bases to trimming and J lost 4 bases; unmatched junction nucleotides: 5. There are 15 residues in the CDR3. Germline V gives CDR1 MNHEY, CDR2 SVGEGT. DNA for the CDR3: TGTGCCAGCAGCCACGGACTAGCGGGAGTAGAGACCCAGTACTTC. Residues: CASSHGLAGVETQYF.

This clone was detected a few times. This rearrangement joins TRBV6-1 to TRBJ1-6; a weak D match, TRBD1 (6 bases). Germline-derived CDR1 and CDR2 are MNHNS and SASEGT. This CDR3 is built from 16 residues. The V gene lost 3 bases and the J gene lost 2 bases, with 11 bases spanning the gap. The CDR3 region is CASSDLTGPYNSPLHF. CDR3 sequence (DNA): TGTGCCAGCAGTGACCTAACAGGGCCCTATAATTCACCCCTCCACTTT.

The chain uses TRBV20-1 and TRBJ2-1; 8 bases are shared with TRBD2. This CDR3 is 16 amino acids long. V was pared by 3 bases and J by 8 bases, with 15 bases of the junction left unmatched. The germline V gene has CDR1 DFQATT and CDR2 SNEGSKA (reference sequence). In nucleotides, the CDR3 is TGCAGTGCTAGTACGGCTAGCGGGCCGTCTGGGGATGAGCAGTTCTTC. Translation: CSASTASGPSGDEQFF.

The chain couples TRBV3-1 (or the pseudogene TRBV3-2) to TRBJ2-5; D might be TRBD1 (5 bases). Germline loops: CDR1 LGHDT, CDR2 YNNKEL (reference sequence). The CDR3 runs to 16 residues. The V end lost 0 bases, the J end lost 4 bases, and 15 bases lay between the germline ends. Written as DNA, the CDR3 is TGTGCCAGCAGCCAAGATAATGCAGGGCCGGTAGAGACCCAGTACTTC. Amino acid sequence: CASSQDNAGPVETQYF.

This chain joins TRBV3-1 (or the pseudogene TRBV3-2) and TRBJ2-7, with 10 bases matching TRBD2. With 6 bases clipped from V and 0 bases from J, the junction kept 5 bases outside the gene matches. Germline values: CDR1 LGHDT, CDR2 YNNKEL (reference sequence). This CDR3 comprises 15 residues. The CDR3 protein is CASSTSGANSYEQYF. The CDR3 nucleotides are TGTGCCAGCAGTACTAGCGGGGCTAACTCCTACGAGCAGTACTTC.

Here the CDR3 DNA reads TGTGCCAGCTCACCGTCGGGGGGCACAGATACGCAGTATTTT. This gives the protein CASSPSGGTDTQYF. The chain links TRBV18 to TRBJ2-3, with D perhaps TRBD2 (6 bases). In germline, CDR1 is KGHSH, CDR2 LQKENI. The CDR3 contains 14 residues. V shed 3 bases and J shed 1 base, with 8 bases lying between them.

This clone was detected only once. The chain recombines TRBV11-2 with TRBJ1-5, with 11 bases that match TRBD1. CDR1 is SGHAT, CDR2 FQNNGV, per germline. V trimming: 0 bases; J trimming: 5 bases; junction bases outside the gene matches: 0. The CDR3 has 15 amino acids. The CDR3 reads CASSLEGQGDQPQHF. CDR3 coding DNA: TGTGCCAGCAGCTTAGAGGGACAGGGGGATCAGCCCCAGCATTTT.

The V and J genes are TRBV5-1 and TRBJ2-7; D might be TRBD1 (6 bases). Trimming took off 5 bases at V and 2 bases at J, with 14 bases between the two ends. Looked up from germline, CDR1 is SGHRS and CDR2 is YFSETQ. The CDR3 is 14 amino acids. CDR3 nucleotides: TGCGCCAGCAGTCCGGACAGCTTAACCTACGAGCAGTACTTC. It specifies CASSPDSLTYEQYF. The whole variable domain, remainder taken from reference TRBV5-1 and TRBJ2-7, is KAGVTQTPRYLIKTRGQQVTLSCSPISGHRSVSWYQQTPGQGLQFLFEYFSETQRNKGNFPGRFSGRQFSNSRSEMNVSTLELGDSALYLCASSPDSLTYEQYFGPGTRLTVT.

The chain couples TRBV29-1 to TRBJ2-1; 12 nucleotides align to TRBD2. Trimming cost V 7 bases and J 6 bases; bases outside gene matches: 7. The germline gives CDR1 SQVTM, CDR2 ANQGSEA. The CDR3 is 14 amino acids. The CDR3 is CSARLAGDANEQFF. The DNA for the CDR3 is TGCAGCGCCCGACTAGCGGGAGATGCCAATGAGCAGTTCTTC.

The chain is built from TRBV6-6 and TRBJ1-1, with TRBD1 matching 7 bases. The germline CDR1 and CDR2 sequences are MNHNY and SVGAGI (reference sequence). V lost 7 bases and J lost 9; bases outside the gene matches: 11. This CDR3 region has 13 residues. CDR3 sequence reads: CASIKQGDNKAFF. In DNA form, the CDR3 reads TGTGCCAGCATCAAGCAGGGGGACAATAAAGCTTTCTTT.

V and J are TRBV4-1 and TRBJ2-7, with 9 nucleotides matching TRBD2. V lost 5 bases, J lost 3 bases, and 5 bases stayed unmatched. The germline V gene has CDR1 MGHRA and CDR2 YSYEKL. This CDR3 has 14 amino acids. CDR3: CASSTGLANYEQYF. CDR3 bases: TGCGCCAGCAGCACTGGACTAGCGAACTACGAGCAGTACTTC.

The V call is TRBV12-5, the J call TRBJ2-1; 10 bases are a match to TRBD1. Germline V gene sequence: CDR1 LGHNT, CDR2 FRNRAP. J gave up 10 bases and V 8 bases, and 14 bases lay outside the gene matches. The CDR3 sequence is 15 residues long. The CDR3 nucleotides read TGTGCTAGTAATCCGGGACAGGGGTTGTTAACGGAGCAGTTCTTC. Its protein is CASNPGQGLLTEQFF.

The rearrangement links TRBV5-4 to TRBJ2-3, with D possibly being TRBD1 (5 bases). The CDR3 covers 15 residues. V was pared by 7 bases and J by 1 base, with 16 bases between. Per the germline V gene, CDR1 is SGHNT and CDR2 is YYREEE (reference sequence). Here the CDR3 DNA reads TGTGCCAGCGCCTCAGGGCAGGACGGCACAGATACGCAGTATTTT. This sequence encodes CASASGQDGTDTQYF.

V gene TRBV3-1 (or the pseudogene TRBV3-2) combines with J gene TRBJ2-5; 9 bases are shared with TRBD2. The CDR3 has 14 residues. CDR1 is LGHDT, CDR2 YNNKEL, per germline (reference sequence). The J segment lost 5 bases and the V segment lost 1 base, leaving 2 bases of the junction unmatched. The CDR3 region is CASSQAGTSETQYF. CDR3 DNA sequence: TGTGCCAGCAGCCAAGCCGGGACTAGCGAGACCCAGTACTTC.

This clone was detected only once. The rearrangement links TRBV5-1 to TRBJ2-7, with 8 positions matching TRBD2. CDR1 is SGHRS and CDR2 is YFSETQ in the germline V gene. V trimming: 4 bases; J trimming: 3 bases; junction bases outside the gene matches: 9. This CDR3 is 15 amino acids long. CDR3 in amino acids: CASSQGLGMYYEQYF. DNA of the CDR3: TGCGCCAGCAGCCAGGGACTAGGGATGTACTACGAGCAGTACTTC.